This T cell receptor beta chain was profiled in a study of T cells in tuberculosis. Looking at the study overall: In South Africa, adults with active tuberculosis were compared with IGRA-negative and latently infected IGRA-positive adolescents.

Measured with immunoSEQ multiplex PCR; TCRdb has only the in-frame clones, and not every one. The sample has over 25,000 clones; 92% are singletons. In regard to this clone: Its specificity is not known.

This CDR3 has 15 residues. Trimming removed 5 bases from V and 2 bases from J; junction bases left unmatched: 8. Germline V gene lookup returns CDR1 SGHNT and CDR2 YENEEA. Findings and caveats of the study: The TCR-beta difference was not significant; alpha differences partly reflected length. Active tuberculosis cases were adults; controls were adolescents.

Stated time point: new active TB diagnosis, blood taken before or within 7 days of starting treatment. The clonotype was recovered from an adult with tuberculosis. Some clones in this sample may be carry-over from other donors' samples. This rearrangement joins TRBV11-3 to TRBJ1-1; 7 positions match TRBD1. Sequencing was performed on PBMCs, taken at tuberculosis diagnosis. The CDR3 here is CASSPRTGFNTEAFF. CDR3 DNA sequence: TGTGCCAGCAGCCCCCGGACAGGATTTAACACTGAAGCTTTCTTT.